Listed below are T cell receptor beta chains from one sample, sequenced in a study of cytomegalovirus exposure and HLA in healthy donors. Assay used: immunoSEQ multiplex PCR; TCRdb lists only in-frame clones, some missing. The table lists around 140,000 clones, more than 70% of them singletons, with roughly 4% in the top ten. Input material: PBMCs. These receptors all come from a man aged 45 to 65 in good health and CMV-seropositive. Each CDR3 is given with its conserved first and last residue. D genes are given only for firm matches. Clone sizes are given selectively: once, few, many, or a class where the clone is expanded.

clone_size,j_call,v_call,d_call,cdr3_aa,cdr3_nt
once,TRBJ1-5,TRBV11-2,-,CASSSQGSNQPQHF,TGTGCCAGCAGCTCACAGGGTAGCAATCAGCCCCAGCATTTT
-,TRBJ2-1,TRBV28,TRBD1,CASNPNRWTGGGNEQFF,TGTGCCAGCAACCCAAATCGCTGGACAGGGGGCGGGAATGAGCAGTTCTTC
-,TRBJ2-7,TRBV20-1,-,CSATGRYEQYF,TGCAGTGCTACAGGGCGCTACGAGCAGTACTTC
-,TRBJ2-3,TRBV5-4,-,CASSFGGGGKVDTQYF,TGTGCCAGCAGCTTCGGGGGAGGGGGTAAAGTAGATACGCAGTATTTT
few,TRBJ1-6,TRBV7-2,-,CASSLADFRSSYNSPLHF,TGTGCCAGCAGCTTAGCGGATTTTAGGAGCTCCTATAATTCACCCCTCCACTTT
-,TRBJ1-1,TRBV7-2,TRBD1,CASSSGQGRFTEAFF,TGTGCCAGCAGCTCTGGACAGGGTCGTTTCACTGAAGCTTTCTTT
-,TRBJ2-7,TRBV7-9,TRBD2,CASSPSGRAGHEQYF,TGTGCCAGCAGCCCTAGCGGGAGGGCGGGACACGAGCAGTACTTC
-,TRBJ1-4,TRBV18,TRBD1,CASSTTGTGVEKLFF,TGTGCCAGCTCAACAACCGGGACAGGGGTAGAAAAACTGTTTTTT
-,TRBJ1-3,TRBV4-1,-,CASSQDQGSGNTIYF,TGCGCCAGCAGCCAAGATCAGGGTTCGGGAAACACCATATATTTT
-,TRBJ1-1,TRBV28,-,CASSFSGEGEAFF,TGTGCCAGCAGTTTTTCAGGGGAGGGTGAAGCTTTCTTT
-,TRBJ2-2,TRBV12-5,-,CASGLVVRYTGELFF,TGTGCTAGTGGTTTGGTGGTGCGGTACACCGGGGAGCTGTTTTTT
once,TRBJ2-7,TRBV5-8,-,CASSLQPYEQYF,TGTGCCAGCAGCTTGCAACCCTACGAGCAGTACTTC
-,TRBJ2-1,TRBV13,TRBD2,CASSSSGRQYNEQFF,TGTGCCAGCAGCTCGAGCGGGAGGCAATACAATGAGCAGTTCTTC
-,TRBJ2-4,TRBV6-1,-,CASSPEFGSNIQYF,TGTGCCAGCAGCCCAGAGTTCGGGAGCAACATTCAGTACTTC
once,TRBJ2-3,TRBV7-9,TRBD1,CASSSTHRGHTDTQYF,TGTGCCAGCAGCTCGACCCACAGGGGGCATACAGATACGCAGTATTTT
-,TRBJ1-2,TRBV28,TRBD1,CASRQGSYGYTF,TGTGCCAGCAGACAGGGGTCCTATGGCTACACCTTC
-,TRBJ1-2,TRBV5-8,TRBD1,CASSRGQGASGYTF,TGTGCCAGCAGCCGGGGACAGGGGGCCTCGGGCTACACCTTC
-,TRBJ1-6,TRBV6-6,-,CATSGSSYNSPLHF,TGTGCCACCTCCGGTAGCTCCTATAATTCACCCCTCCACTTT
-,TRBJ2-2,TRBV5-4,TRBD2,CASSDPSAGGRTGELFF,TGTGCCAGCAGCGATCCTTCGGCGGGAGGGAGGACCGGGGAGCTGTTTTTT
-,TRBJ1-4,TRBV28,TRBD1,CASSPGGPPKEKLFF,TGTGCCAGCAGCCCAGGGGGGCCTCCGAAAGAAAAACTGTTTTTT
-,TRBJ1-1,TRBV7-9,-,CASSTQGIGEAFF,TGTGCCAGCAGCACGCAGGGAATCGGTGAAGCTTTCTTT
-,TRBJ1-5,TRBV7-2,-,CASRQNSNQPQHF,TGTGCCAGCAGACAGAATAGCAATCAGCCCCAGCATTTT
once,TRBJ1-1,TRBV10-3,-,CAISESAENTEAFF,TGTGCCATCAGTGAGTCAGCCGAGAACACTGAAGCTTTCTTT
-,TRBJ1-2,TRBV5-8,-,CASSLRSGNGYTF,TGTGCCAGCAGCCTCAGGAGCGGGAATGGCTACACCTTC
-,TRBJ1-2,TRBV19,TRBD1,CASSSQHRGNYGYTF,TGTGCCAGTAGTTCTCAGCACAGGGGTAACTATGGCTACACCTTC
-,TRBJ1-5,TRBV18,-,CASSPGRGGTGQPQHF,TGTGCCAGCTCACCCGGCCGGGGGGGGACCGGGCAGCCCCAGCATTTT
-,TRBJ2-1,TRBV11-3,TRBD1,CASSPHPDRATYNEQFF,TGTGCCAGCAGCCCTCACCCGGACAGGGCTACCTACAATGAGCAGTTCTTC
few,TRBJ1-2,TRBV6-1,-,CASSPRVGNYGYTF,TGTGCCAGCAGTCCCAGGGTTGGCAACTATGGCTACACCTTC
few,TRBJ2-1,TRBV28,-,CASSFGGGPGRFF,TGTGCCAGCAGTTTTGGGGGGGGCCCGGGGCGGTTCTTC
-,TRBJ1-5,TRBV27,TRBD1,CASSPLAGQGAGQPQHF,TGTGCCAGCAGTCCCTTGGCGGGGCAGGGGGCGGGTCAGCCCCAGCATTTT
once,TRBJ1-1,TRBV5-1,-,CASSPQGTRAEAFF,TGCGCCAGCAGCCCTCAGGGAACTCGAGCTGAAGCTTTCTTT
-,TRBJ2-6,TRBV19,-,CASRTGTSRAGANVLTF,TGTGCCAGTAGGACCGGGACATCTAGGGCTGGGGCCAACGTCCTGACTTTC
-,TRBJ1-2,TRBV20-1,-,CSALNQQGCVF,TGCAGTGCCTTAAACCAGCAGGGGTGCGTCTTC
-,TRBJ1-2,TRBV5-8,-,CASSFTSGSKGLYGYTF,TGTGCCAGCAGCTTCACGTCGGGATCGAAGGGACTTTATGGCTACACCTTC
-,TRBJ1-2,TRBV29-1,TRBD1,CSVTTGVTDYGYTF,TGCAGCGTGACTACAGGGGTCACTGACTATGGCTACACCTTC
-,TRBJ1-4,TRBV7-2,-,CASSPQAGENEKLFF,TGTGCCAGCAGCCCTCAGGCGGGAGAAAATGAAAAACTGTTTTTT
-,TRBJ2-3,TRBV5-4,-,CASSPPGGDTQYF,TGTGCCAGCAGCCCCCCCGGGGGAGATACGCAGTATTTT
few,TRBJ2-7,TRBV19,TRBD1,CASSIPGQVSEQYF,TGTGCCAGTAGCATACCGGGACAGGTGAGCGAGCAGTACTTC
-,TRBJ1-1,TRBV5-4,-,CASSLGSGRVNTEAFF,TGTGCCAGCAGCTTGGGATCAGGGAGGGTAAACACTGAAGCTTTCTTT
-,TRBJ1-5,TRBV2,-,CASSEQGLPQPQHF,TGTGCCAGCAGTGAACAGGGTCTCCCTCAGCCCCAGCATTTT
few,TRBJ1-2,TRBV7-9,TRBD1,CASSIRQGGNYGYTF,TGTGCCAGCAGCATCCGACAGGGGGGGAACTATGGCTACACCTTC
-,TRBJ2-2,TRBV19,TRBD1,CASSIRQGYTGELFF,TGTGCCAGTAGTATCCGACAGGGCTACACCGGGGAGCTGTTTTTT
-,TRBJ2-5,TRBV9,TRBD2,CASASGGAQETQYF,TGTGCCAGCGCTAGCGGGGGTGCGCAAGAGACCCAGTACTTC
-,TRBJ1-2,TRBV6-4,-,CASSDPPGGYTF,TGTGCCAGCAGTGACCCCCCGGGTGGCTACACCTTC
few,TRBJ1-1,TRBV5-6,-,CASTRLRDTEAFF,TGTGCCAGTACCCGCCTGCGGGACACTGAAGCTTTCTTT
-,TRBJ2-1,TRBV19,-,CASSNLGTRGNEQFF,TGTGCCAGTAGTAATCTAGGTACTAGAGGGAATGAGCAGTTCTTC
-,TRBJ1-2,TRBV6-1,-,CASSEALPGYGYTF,TGTGCCAGCAGTGAAGCGCTTCCCGGGTATGGCTACACCTTC
-,TRBJ1-4,TRBV7-2,TRBD1,CASSSDRQSKLFF,TGTGCCAGCAGCTCGGACAGGCAATCCAAACTGTTTTTT
few,TRBJ2-5,TRBV11-2,TRBD2,CASSLGLAEETQYF,TGTGCCAGCAGCTTAGGACTAGCGGAAGAGACCCAGTACTTC
-,TRBJ1-2,TRBV6-1,-,CASSEGGGNNYGYTF,TGTGCCAGCAGTGAAGGGGGGGGAAATAACTATGGCTACACCTTC
-,TRBJ2-3,TRBV4-1,TRBD2,CASSQSGGARISTDTQYF,TGCGCCAGCAGCCAATCCGGGGGGGCTCGGATTAGCACAGATACGCAGTATTTT
-,TRBJ1-2,TRBV5-6,-,CASSFSTRANYGYTF,TGTGCCAGCAGCTTTTCGACAAGAGCTAACTATGGCTACACCTTC
many,TRBJ1-4,TRBV5-1,-,CASSRMEGEKLFF,TGCGCCAGCAGCCGGATGGAGGGTGAAAAACTGTTTTTT
few,TRBJ1-3,TRBV18,-,CASSPFTRDTIYF,TGTGCCAGCTCACCATTTACCAGGGACACCATATATTTT
-,TRBJ2-7,TRBV7-6,TRBD1,CASSRTGGYYEQYF,TGTGCCAGCAGCAGGACAGGGGGTTACTACGAGCAGTACTTC
-,TRBJ1-5,TRBV6-6,TRBD1,CASRTGGGQPQHF,TGTGCCAGCCGGACAGGGGGCGGTCAGCCCCAGCATTTT
-,TRBJ1-3,TRBV27,-,CASSLSYPGNTIYF,TGTGCCAGCAGTTTATCGTATCCGGGAAACACCATATATTTT
few,TRBJ1-1,TRBV11-2,-,CASTLSTEAFF,TGTGCCAGCACCCTTTCTACTGAAGCTTTCTTT
-,TRBJ1-2,TRBV7-3,-,CASSPGVGDGYTF,TGTGCCAGCAGCCCGGGGGTGGGGGATGGCTACACCTTC